What follows are 15 T cell receptor beta chains derived from one specimen sequenced in a study of blood T cell repertoires in COVID-19. Repertoires were generated with immunoSEQ multiplex PCR, while TCRdb's copy carries only in-frame clones and drops some. The profile shows tens of thousands of clones, approximately 90% of them singletons. Sequencing used peripheral blood. The receptor source for this set is a human donor with active COVID-19. The donor label of this sample is uncertain.

The J gene is TRBJ2-7, the V gene TRBV6-4, with 7 bases identical to TRBD2. The CDR3 loop spans 16 amino acids. After removal of 6 bases from V and 2 bases from J, the junction contained 13 bases not matched to a gene. Germline V gene lookup returns CDR1 MRHNA and CDR2 SNTAGT. CDR3 residues: CASSPLAGVAPYEQYF. In DNA, the CDR3 is TGTGCCAGCAGCCCTCTGGCGGGGGTGGCCCCCTACGAGCAGTACTTC.

The chain carries TRBV5-4 and TRBJ2-5, with 9 bases lining up with TRBD1. This CDR3 has 14 residues. Germline V gene lookup returns CDR1 SGHNT and CDR2 YYREEE (reference sequence). Germline trimming cut 3 bases from V and 3 bases from J; bases unmatched to any gene: 3. The CDR3 spells CASSYRGREETQYF. The CDR3 DNA sequence: TGTGCCAGCAGCTACAGGGGGCGCGAAGAGACCCAGTACTTC.

V and J are TRBV19 and TRBJ1-5; D is unresolved. Germline CDR1 is LNHDA and CDR2 is SQIVND (reference sequence). This CDR3 spans 17 amino acids. Trimming took off 1 base at V and 3 bases at J, with 16 bases between the two ends. The CDR3 DNA reads as TGTGCCAGTAGTATAGCGCGCGGGGTGAGGGACAATCAGCCCCAGCATTTT. Its protein is CASSIARGVRDNQPQHF. The variable domain in full, completed from reference TRBV19 and TRBJ1-5, reads DGGITQSPKYLFRKEGQNVTLSCEQNLNHDAMYWYRQDPGQGLRLIYYSQIVNDFQKGDIAEGYSVSREKKESFPLTVTSAQKNPTAFYLCASSIARGVRDNQPQHFGDGTRLSIL.

The rearrangement uses TRBV30 and TRBJ2-2; 7 nucleotides match TRBD1. The CDR3 runs to 14 residues. After removal of 3 bases from V and 7 bases from J, the junction contained 8 bases not matched to a gene. Germline lookup yields CDR1 GTSNPN and CDR2 SVGIG (reference sequence). CDR3 sequence (DNA): TGTGCCTGGAGAGGACAGGCGTCTGTCGGGGAGCTGTTTTTT. Protein sequence: CAWRGQASVGELFF.

This sequence joins TRBV7-6 and TRBJ2-1; D might be TRBD1 (6 bases). CDR1 and CDR2 (germline): SGHVS, FNYEAQ. CDR3 length: 15 amino acids. Trimming removed 2 bases at V and 2 bases at J, with 10 bases between. The CDR3 loop reads CASSLLQGPYNEQFF. The CDR3 coding sequence is TGTGCCAGCAGCTTATTACAGGGACCCTACAATGAGCAGTTCTTC.

The chain recombines TRBV5-6 with TRBJ1-5, with D maybe TRBD1 (6 bases). CDR3 length: 16 amino acids. With 0 bases removed from V and 0 bases from J, the gap between germline ends came to 10 bases. CDR1 and CDR2 (germline): SGHDT, YYEEEE. The CDR3 nucleotides read TGTGCCAGCAGCTTGGCGGGGGGACATAGCAATCAGCCCCAGCATTTT. It is translated as CASSLAGGHSNQPQHF.

V is TRBV5-6 and J is TRBJ2-7; TRBD2 matches at 7 bases. From germline, CDR1 is SGHDT and CDR2 YYEEEE. The CDR3 is made up of 14 amino acids. Trimming at V came to 4 bases and at J to 9 bases, leaving 13 bases not matched to a gene. The CDR3 DNA reads TGTGCCAGCAGCCCGGGGGGAAGGGCGAGGGGGCAGTACTTC. This encodes CASSPGGRARGQYF. The full variable domain, its missing parts supplied by reference TRBV5-6 and TRBJ2-7, is DAGVTQSPTHLIKTRGQQVTLRCSPKSGHDTVSWYQQALGQGPQFIFQYYEEEERQRGNFPDRFSGHQFPNYSSELNVNALLLGDSALYLCASSPGGRARGQYFGPGTRLTVT.

The chain carries TRBV7-9 and TRBJ1-2, with TRBD1 matching over 8 bases. The CDR3 is 14 residues long. V was pared by 5 bases and J by 4 bases, with 6 bases of the junction left unmatched. The V gene's germline CDR1 is SEHNR and CDR2 FQNEAQ (reference sequence). CDR3 region: CASSAGQGGYGYTF. The DNA of the CDR3 is TGTGCCAGCAGCGCCGGACAGGGTGGCTATGGCTACACCTTC.

The chain joins TRBV15 to TRBJ1-6, with D tentatively TRBD1 (5 bases). The CDR3 is 16 residues long. V dropped 0 bases and J dropped 7 bases, with 13 bases sitting between them. Germline CDR1 reads LNHNV; CDR2 reads YYDKDF (reference sequence). The CDR3 protein is CATSRDPGPRNSPLHF. CDR3 bases: TGTGCCACCAGCAGAGATCCAGGGCCAAGGAATTCACCCCTCCACTTT.

The genes are TRBV27 and TRBJ2-7; TRBD1 matches 8 bases. V was clipped by 5 bases and J by 2 bases; unmatched bases: 5. The V gene's germline CDR1 is MNHEY and CDR2 SMNVEV (reference sequence). There are 14 residues in the CDR3. CDR3 coding DNA: TGTGCCAGCAGTCTGAAGGACAGGGCCTACGAGCAGTACTTC. It is translated as CASSLKDRAYEQYF.

This rearrangement joins TRBV5-8 to TRBJ2-1; possibly TRBD1 for D (5 bases). V gave up 2 bases and J gave up 0 bases, with 9 bases separating them. The CDR3 is made up of 15 amino acids. Germline V gene lookup returns CDR1 SGHTS and CDR2 YDEGEE. The CDR3 coding sequence is TGTGCCAGCAGCTTCCAGGGCCTCTCCTACAATGAGCAGTTCTTC. This codes for CASSFQGLSYNEQFF.

The chain employs TRBV6-4 and TRBJ1-2; a possible D gene is TRBD1 (6 bases). Germline V CDR1 and CDR2: MRHNA, SNTAGT. Trimming shortened V by 8 bases and J by 3 bases, and 22 bases separated the two germline ends. The CDR3 has 16 amino acids. The CDR3 region has the DNA TGTGCCAGCGGTGGACAGACCGCTTTTTTTGACTATGGCTACACCTTC. Protein product: CASGGQTAFFDYGYTF.

The chain links TRBV18 to TRBJ2-5; D is unresolved. With 3 bases removed from V and 5 bases from J, the gap between germline ends came to 7 bases. The CDR3 has 12 residues. Germline lookup yields CDR1 KGHSH and CDR2 LQKENI. This chain's CDR3 is CASSPNRETQYF. Here the CDR3 DNA reads TGTGCCAGCTCACCGAATCGGGAGACCCAGTACTTC.

The chain combines TRBV2 with TRBJ1-1, with unresolved D. Germline V gives CDR1 SNHLY, CDR2 FYNNEI. The length of the CDR3 is 14 residues. V shed 2 bases and J shed 6 bases, with 13 bases lying between them. This CDR3 is CASSESQSLSEAFF. The CDR3 nucleotides read TGTGCCAGCAGTGAATCACAGTCTCTCTCTGAAGCTTTCTTT.

The V call is TRBV11-3, the J call TRBJ2-7; possibly TRBD2 for D (5 bases). The germline gives CDR1 SGHNT, CDR2 YENEEA. V shed 5 bases and J shed 1 base, with 12 bases lying between them. The CDR3 length is 14 residues. The CDR3 here is CASSAGPGSYEQYF. CDR3 nucleotide sequence: TGTGCCAGCAGCGCTGGACCGGGGTCCTACGAGCAGTACTTC. The full variable domain, in which reference TRBV11-3 and TRBJ2-7 provide the parts outside the CDR3, is EAGVVQSPRYKIIEKKQPVAFWCNPISGHNTLYWYLQNLGQGPELLIRYENEEAVDDSQLPKDRFSAERLKGVDSTLKIQPAELGDSAVYLCASSAGPGSYEQYFGPGTRLTVT.